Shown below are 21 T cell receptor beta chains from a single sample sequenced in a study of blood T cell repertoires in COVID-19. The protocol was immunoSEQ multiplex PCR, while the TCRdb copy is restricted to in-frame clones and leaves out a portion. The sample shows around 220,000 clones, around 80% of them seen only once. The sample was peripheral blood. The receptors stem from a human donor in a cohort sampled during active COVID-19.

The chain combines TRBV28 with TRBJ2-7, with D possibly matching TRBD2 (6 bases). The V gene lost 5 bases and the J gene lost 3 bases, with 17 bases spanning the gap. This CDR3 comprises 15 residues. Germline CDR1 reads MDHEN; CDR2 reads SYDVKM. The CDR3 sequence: CASSPQGGAVYEQYF. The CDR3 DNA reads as TGTGCCAGCAGTCCCCAGGGAGGCGCCGTCTACGAGCAGTACTTC. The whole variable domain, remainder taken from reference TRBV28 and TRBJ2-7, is DVKVTQSSRYLVKRTGEKVFLECVQDMDHENMFWYRQDPGLGLRLIYFSYDVKMKEKGDIPEGYSVSREKKERFSLILESASTNQTSMYLCASSPQGGAVYEQYFGPGTRLTVT.

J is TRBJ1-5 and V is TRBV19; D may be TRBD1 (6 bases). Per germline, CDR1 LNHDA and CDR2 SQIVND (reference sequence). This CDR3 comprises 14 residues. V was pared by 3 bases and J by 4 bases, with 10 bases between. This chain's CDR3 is CASSIRTANQPQHF. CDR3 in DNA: TGTGCCAGTAGTATCCGGACAGCTAATCAGCCCCAGCATTTT.

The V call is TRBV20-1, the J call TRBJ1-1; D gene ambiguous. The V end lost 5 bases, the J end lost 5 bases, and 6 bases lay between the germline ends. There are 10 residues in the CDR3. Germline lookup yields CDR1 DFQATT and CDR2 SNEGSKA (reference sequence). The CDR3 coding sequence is TGCAGTGCTCGGGGAACTGAAGCTTTCTTT. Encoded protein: CSARGTEAFF.

CDR3 nucleotide sequence: TGTGCCAGCAGCTTTGCGGGTCGGGAGGGCCCCGGGGAGCTGTTTTTT. Its translation is CASSFAGREGPGELFF. The chain links TRBV12-1 to TRBJ2-2; no check of the table's D call, TRBD2, against the DNA was made. TRBV12-1 is noted as a pseudogene. This CDR3 spans 16 amino acids.

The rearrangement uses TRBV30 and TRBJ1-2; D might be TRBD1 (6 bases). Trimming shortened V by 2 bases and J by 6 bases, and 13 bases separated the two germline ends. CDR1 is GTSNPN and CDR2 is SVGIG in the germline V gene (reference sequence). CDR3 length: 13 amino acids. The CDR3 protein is CAWSLQGWNGYTF. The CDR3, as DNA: TGTGCCTGGAGTTTACAGGGTTGGAATGGCTACACCTTC.

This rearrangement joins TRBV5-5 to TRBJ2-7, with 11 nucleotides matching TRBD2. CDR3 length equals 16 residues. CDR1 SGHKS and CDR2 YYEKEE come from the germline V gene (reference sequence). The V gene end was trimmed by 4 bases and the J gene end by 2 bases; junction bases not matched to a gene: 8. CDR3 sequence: CASSVTGTSGAYEQYF. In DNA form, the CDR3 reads TGTGCCAGCAGCGTAACCGGGACTAGCGGAGCCTACGAGCAGTACTTC.

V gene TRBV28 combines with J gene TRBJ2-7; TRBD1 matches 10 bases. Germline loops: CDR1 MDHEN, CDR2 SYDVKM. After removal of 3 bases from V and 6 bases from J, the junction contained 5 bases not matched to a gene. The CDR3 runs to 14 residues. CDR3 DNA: TGTGCCAGCAGTTTGGACAGGGGGGCACGCGAGCAGTACTTC. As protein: CASSLDRGAREQYF.

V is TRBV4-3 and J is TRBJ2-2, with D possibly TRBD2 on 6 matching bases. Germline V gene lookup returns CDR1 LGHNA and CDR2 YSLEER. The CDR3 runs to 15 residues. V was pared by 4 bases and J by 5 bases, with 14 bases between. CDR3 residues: CASSRGGGRTGELFF. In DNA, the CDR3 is TGCGCCAGCAGCCGCGGAGGAGGGAGAACCGGGGAGCTGTTTTTT.

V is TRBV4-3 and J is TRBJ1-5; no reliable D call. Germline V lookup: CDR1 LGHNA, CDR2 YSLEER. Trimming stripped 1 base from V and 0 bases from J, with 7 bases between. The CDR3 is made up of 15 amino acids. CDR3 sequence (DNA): TGCGCCAGCAGCCAAGGGCGGTATAGCAATCAGCCCCAGCATTTT. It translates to CASSQGRYSNQPQHF.

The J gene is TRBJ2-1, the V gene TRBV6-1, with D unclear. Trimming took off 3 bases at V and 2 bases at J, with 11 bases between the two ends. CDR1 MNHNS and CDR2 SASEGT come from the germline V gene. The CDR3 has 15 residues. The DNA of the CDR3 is TGTGCCAGCAGTGAGGCGGCATTTCCCTACAATGAGCAGTTCTTC. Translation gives CASSEAAFPYNEQFF.

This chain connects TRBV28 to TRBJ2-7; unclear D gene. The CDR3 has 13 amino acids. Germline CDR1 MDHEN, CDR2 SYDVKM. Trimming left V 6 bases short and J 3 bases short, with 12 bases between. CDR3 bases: TGTGCCAGCAGCCTTACTGCCCTCTACGAGCAGTACTTC. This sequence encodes CASSLTALYEQYF.

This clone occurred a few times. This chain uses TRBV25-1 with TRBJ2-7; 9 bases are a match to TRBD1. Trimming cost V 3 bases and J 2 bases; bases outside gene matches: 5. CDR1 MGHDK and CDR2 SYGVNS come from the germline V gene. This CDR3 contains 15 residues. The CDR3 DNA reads TGTGCCAGCAGTGATGGAAGACAGGGGGCCTACGAGCAGTACTTC. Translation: CASSDGRQGAYEQYF.

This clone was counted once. The CDR3 DNA is TGTGCCAGCAGCGAAGGCGGGGTTATGAACACTGAAGCTTTCTTT. As protein: CASSEGGVMNTEAFF. The chain combines TRBV7-8 with TRBJ1-1; D is undetermined. Trimming left V 5 bases short and J 0 bases short, with 13 bases between. Germline assignment: CDR1 SGHVS and CDR2 FQNEAQ. This CDR3 region has 15 residues.

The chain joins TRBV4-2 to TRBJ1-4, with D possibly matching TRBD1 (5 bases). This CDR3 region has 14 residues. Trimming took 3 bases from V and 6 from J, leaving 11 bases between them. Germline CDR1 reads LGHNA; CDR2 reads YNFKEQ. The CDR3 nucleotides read TGTGCCAGCAGCCATCCGGCGGGGGATGAAAAACTGTTTTTT. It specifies CASSHPAGDEKLFF.

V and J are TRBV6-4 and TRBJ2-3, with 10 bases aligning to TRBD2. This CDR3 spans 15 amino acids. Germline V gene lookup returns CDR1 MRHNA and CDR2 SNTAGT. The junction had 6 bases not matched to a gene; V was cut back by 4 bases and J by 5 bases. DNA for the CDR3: TGTGCCAGCAGTGTGGTAGCGGGAGGATTAGATACGCAGTATTTT. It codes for CASSVVAGGLDTQYF.

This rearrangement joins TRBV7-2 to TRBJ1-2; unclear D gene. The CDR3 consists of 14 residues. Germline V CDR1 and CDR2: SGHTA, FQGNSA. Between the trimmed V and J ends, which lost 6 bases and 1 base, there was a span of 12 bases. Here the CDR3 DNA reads TGTGCCAGCAGAGGAGACCCAGATAACTATGGCTACACCTTC. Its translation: CASRGDPDNYGYTF.

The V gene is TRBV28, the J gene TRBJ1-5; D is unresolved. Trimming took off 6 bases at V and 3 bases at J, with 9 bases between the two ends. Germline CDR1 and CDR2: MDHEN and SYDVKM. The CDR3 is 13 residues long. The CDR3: CASRSAVNQPQHF. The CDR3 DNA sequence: TGTGCCAGCAGATCGGCGGTCAATCAGCCCCAGCATTTT.

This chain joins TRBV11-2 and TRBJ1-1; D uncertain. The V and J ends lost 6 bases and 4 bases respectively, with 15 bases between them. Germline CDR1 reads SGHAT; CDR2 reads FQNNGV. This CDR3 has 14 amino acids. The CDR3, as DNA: TGTGCCAGCAGAGCACAGTTTTTGAGCACTGAAGCTTTCTTT. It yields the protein CASRAQFLSTEAFF.

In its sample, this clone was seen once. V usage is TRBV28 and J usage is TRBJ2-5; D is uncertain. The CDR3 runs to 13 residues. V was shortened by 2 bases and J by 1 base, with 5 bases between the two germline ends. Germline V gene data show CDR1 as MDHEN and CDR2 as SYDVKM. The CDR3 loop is CASSLNSQETQYF. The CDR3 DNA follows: TGTGCCAGCAGTTTAAACAGCCAAGAGACCCAGTACTTC.

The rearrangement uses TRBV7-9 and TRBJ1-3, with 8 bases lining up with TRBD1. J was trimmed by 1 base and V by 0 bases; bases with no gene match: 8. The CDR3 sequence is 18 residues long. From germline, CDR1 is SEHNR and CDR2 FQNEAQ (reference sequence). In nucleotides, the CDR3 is TGTGCCAGCAGCTTAGCGAGAGTTGGACAGGGATCTGGAAACACCATATATTTT. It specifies CASSLARVGQGSGNTIYF.

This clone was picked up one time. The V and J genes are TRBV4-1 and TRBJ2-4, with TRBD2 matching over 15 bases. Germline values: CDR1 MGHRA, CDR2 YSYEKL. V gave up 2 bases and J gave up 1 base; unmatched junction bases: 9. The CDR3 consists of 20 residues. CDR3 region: CASSQLWTSGRAKAKNIQYF. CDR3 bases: TGCGCCAGCAGCCAATTATGGACTAGCGGGAGGGCCAAGGCCAAAAACATTCAGTACTTC.